This TCR beta chain was captured in a study of blood T cell repertoires in COVID-19. Profiled with immunoSEQ multiplex PCR; TCRdb holds only in-frame clones, not every one. The sample yields about 130,000 clones, about 80% seen once. CDR1 and CDR2 (germline): SGDLS, YYNGEE. This CDR3 region has 18 residues. Trimming cost V 3 bases and J 0 bases; bases outside gene matches: 13. The TCR comes from a woman aged 50 to 65 with acute or convalescent COVID-19. The chain has TRBV9 and TRBJ2-3; 7 bases are a match to TRBD1. The sample was peripheral blood. The CDR3 spells CASSAPQGVWQSTDTQYF. The CDR3 region has the DNA TGTGCCAGCAGCGCCCCTCAGGGGGTTTGGCAGAGCACAGATACGCAGTATTTT.